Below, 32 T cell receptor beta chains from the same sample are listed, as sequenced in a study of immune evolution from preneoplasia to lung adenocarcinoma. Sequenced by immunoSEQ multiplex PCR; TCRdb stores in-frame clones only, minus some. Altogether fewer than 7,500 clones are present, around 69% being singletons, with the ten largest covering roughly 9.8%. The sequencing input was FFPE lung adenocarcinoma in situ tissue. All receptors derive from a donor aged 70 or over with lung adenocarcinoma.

In DNA form, the CDR3 reads TGCGCCAGCAGCCAGGGACTAGCGGGGCGTGGTGGTACGCAGTATTTT. Translation gives CASSQGLAGRGGTQYF. The rearrangement uses TRBV5-1 and TRBJ2-3, with 13 bases fitting TRBD2. V was clipped by 4 bases and J by 8 bases; unmatched bases: 10. This CDR3 has 16 amino acids. Germline CDR1 SGHRS, CDR2 YFSETQ.

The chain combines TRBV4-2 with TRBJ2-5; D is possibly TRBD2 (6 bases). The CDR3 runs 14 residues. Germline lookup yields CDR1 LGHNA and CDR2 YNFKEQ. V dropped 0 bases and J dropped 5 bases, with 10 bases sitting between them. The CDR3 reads CASSQDEGGETQYF. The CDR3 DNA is TGTGCCAGCAGCCAAGATGAAGGAGGGGAGACCCAGTACTTC.

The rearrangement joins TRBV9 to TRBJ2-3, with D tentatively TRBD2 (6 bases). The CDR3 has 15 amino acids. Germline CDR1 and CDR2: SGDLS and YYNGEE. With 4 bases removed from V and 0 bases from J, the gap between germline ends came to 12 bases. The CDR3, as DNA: TGTGCCAGCAGCCCCTCAGCGGGTAGCACAGATACGCAGTATTTT. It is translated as CASSPSAGSTDTQYF. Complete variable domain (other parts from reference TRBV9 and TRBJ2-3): DSGVTQTPKHLITATGQRVTLRCSPRSGDLSVYWYQQSLDQGLQFLIQYYNGEERAKGNILERFSAQQFPDLHSELNLSSLELGDSALYFCASSPSAGSTDTQYFGPGTRLTVL.

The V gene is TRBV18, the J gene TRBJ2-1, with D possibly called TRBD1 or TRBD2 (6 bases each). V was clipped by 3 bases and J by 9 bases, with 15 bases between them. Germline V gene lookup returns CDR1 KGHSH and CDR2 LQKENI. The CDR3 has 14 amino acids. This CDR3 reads CASSPAEGGREQFF. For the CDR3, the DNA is TGTGCCAGCTCACCGGCGGAGGGGGGCCGTGAGCAGTTCTTC.

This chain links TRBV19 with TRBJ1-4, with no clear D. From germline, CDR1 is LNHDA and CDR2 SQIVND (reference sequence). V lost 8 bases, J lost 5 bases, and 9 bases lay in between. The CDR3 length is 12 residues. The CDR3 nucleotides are TGTGCCAGTGGCCGACTAAATGAAAAACTGTTTTTT. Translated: CASGRLNEKLFF.

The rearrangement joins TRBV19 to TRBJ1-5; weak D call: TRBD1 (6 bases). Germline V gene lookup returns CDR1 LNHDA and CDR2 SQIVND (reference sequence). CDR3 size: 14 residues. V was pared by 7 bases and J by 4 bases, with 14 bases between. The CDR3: CASTKGGLNQPQHF. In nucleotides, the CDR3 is TGTGCCAGTACCAAGGGGGGGCTGAATCAGCCCCAGCATTTT.

CDR3 in amino acids: CASSFGWDTEAFF. DNA for the CDR3: TGCGCCAGCAGCTTCGGGTGGGACACTGAAGCTTTCTTT. The J gene is TRBJ1-1, the V gene TRBV5-1, with D uncertain. Trimming removed 2 bases from V and 3 bases from J, with 8 bases in between. The germline CDR1 and CDR2 sequences are SGHRS and YFSETQ. The length of the CDR3 is 13 residues.

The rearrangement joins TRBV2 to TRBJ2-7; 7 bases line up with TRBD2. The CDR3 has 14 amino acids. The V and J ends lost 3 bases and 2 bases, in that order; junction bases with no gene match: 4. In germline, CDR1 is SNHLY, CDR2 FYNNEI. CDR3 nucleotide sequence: TGTGCCAGCAGTGAGCCCCGGGGGGCCTACGAGCAGTACTTC. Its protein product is CASSEPRGAYEQYF. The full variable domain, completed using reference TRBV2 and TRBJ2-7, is EPEVTQTPSHQVTQMGQEVILRCVPISNHLYFYWYRQILGQKVEFLVSFYNNEISEKSEIFDDQFSVERPDGSNFTLKIRSTKLEDSAMYFCASSEPRGAYEQYFGPGTRLTVT.

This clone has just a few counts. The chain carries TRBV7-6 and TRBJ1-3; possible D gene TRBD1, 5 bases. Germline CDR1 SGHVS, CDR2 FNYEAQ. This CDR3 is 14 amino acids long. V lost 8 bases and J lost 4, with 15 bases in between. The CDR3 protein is CASSGETEGNTIYF. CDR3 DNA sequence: TGTGCCAGCTCTGGCGAGACAGAAGGAAACACCATATATTTT.

Here the CDR3 DNA reads TGTGCCAGCAGTGACTTCCCAGGGGCTGAAGCTTTCTTT. Amino acids: CASSDFPGAEAFF. The chain carries TRBV6-4 and TRBJ1-1; D is possibly TRBD1 (6 bases). V lost 1 base, J lost 6 bases, and 9 bases lay in between. The germline CDR1 and CDR2 sequences are MRHNA and SNTAGT. CDR3 length: 13 amino acids.

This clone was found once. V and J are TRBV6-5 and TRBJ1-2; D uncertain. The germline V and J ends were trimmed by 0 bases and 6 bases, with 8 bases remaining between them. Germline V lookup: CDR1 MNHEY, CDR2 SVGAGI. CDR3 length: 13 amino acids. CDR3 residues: CASSYSSDHGYTF. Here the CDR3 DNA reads TGTGCCAGCAGTTACTCGAGTGACCATGGCTACACCTTC.

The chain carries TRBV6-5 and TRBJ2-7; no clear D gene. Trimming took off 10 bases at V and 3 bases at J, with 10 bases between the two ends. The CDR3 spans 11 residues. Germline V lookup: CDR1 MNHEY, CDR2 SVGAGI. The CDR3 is CATTEFYEQYF. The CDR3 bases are TGTGCCACCACAGAGTTCTACGAGCAGTACTTC.

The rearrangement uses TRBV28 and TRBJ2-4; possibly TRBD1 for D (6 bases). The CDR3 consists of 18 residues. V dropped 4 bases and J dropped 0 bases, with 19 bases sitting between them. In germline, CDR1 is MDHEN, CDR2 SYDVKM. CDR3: CASSSFTIRGLAKNIQYF. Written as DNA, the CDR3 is TGTGCCAGCAGTTCCTTTACGATCAGGGGTTTAGCCAAAAACATTCAGTACTTC.

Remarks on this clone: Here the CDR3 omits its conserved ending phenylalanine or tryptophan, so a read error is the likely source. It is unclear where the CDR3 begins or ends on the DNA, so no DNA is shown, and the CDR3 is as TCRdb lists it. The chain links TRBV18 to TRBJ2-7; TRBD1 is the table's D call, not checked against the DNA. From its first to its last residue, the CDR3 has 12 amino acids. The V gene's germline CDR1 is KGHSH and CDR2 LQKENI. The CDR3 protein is CASSRDMTALSL.

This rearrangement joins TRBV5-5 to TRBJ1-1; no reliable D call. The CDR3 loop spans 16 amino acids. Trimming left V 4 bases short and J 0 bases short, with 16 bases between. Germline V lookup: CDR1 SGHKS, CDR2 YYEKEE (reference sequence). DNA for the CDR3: TGTGCCAGCAGCCCCCTGCCGGGATACATGAACACTGAAGCTTTCTTT. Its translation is CASSPLPGYMNTEAFF. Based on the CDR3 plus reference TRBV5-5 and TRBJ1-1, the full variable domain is DAGVTQSPTHLIKTRGQQVTLRCSPISGHKSVSWYQQVLGQGPQFIFQYYEKEERGRGNFPDRFSARQFPNYSSELNVNALLLGDSALYLCASSPLPGYMNTEAFFGQGTRLTVV.

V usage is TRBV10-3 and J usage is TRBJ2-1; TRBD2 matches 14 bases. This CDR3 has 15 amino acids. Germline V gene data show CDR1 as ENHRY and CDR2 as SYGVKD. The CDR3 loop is CASSAGTSGSNEQFF. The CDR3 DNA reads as TGTGCTTCCTCGGCCGGGACTAGCGGGAGTAATGAGCAGTTCTTC.

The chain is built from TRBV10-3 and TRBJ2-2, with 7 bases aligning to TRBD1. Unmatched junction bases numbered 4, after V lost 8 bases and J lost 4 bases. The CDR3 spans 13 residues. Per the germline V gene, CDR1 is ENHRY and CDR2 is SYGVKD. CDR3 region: CAIQTGLTGELFF. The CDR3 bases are TGTGCCATCCAGACAGGGCTCACCGGGGAGCTGTTTTTT.

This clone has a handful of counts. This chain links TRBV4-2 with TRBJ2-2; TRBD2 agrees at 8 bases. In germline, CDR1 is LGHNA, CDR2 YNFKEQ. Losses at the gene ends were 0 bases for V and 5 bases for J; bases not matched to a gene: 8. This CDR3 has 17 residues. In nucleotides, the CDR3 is TGTGCCAGCAGCCAAGATTTAGCCCGGGGGGGTACCGGGGAGCTGTTTTTT. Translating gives CASSQDLARGGTGELFF.

The CDR3 DNA follows: TGTGCCAGCAGCCAAGGACATTACGAGCAGTACTTC. Its translation: CASSQGHYEQYF. V gene TRBV4-2 combines with J gene TRBJ2-7; the D is unclear. This CDR3 comprises 12 residues. Looked up from germline, CDR1 is LGHNA and CDR2 is YNFKEQ. V gave up 1 base and J gave up 4 bases, with 5 bases separating them.

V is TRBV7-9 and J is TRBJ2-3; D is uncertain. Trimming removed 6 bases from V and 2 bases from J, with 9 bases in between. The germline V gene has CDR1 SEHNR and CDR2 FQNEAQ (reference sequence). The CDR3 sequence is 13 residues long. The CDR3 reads CASRRQNTDTQYF. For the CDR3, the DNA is TGTGCCAGCAGGCGACAAAACACAGATACGCAGTATTTT.

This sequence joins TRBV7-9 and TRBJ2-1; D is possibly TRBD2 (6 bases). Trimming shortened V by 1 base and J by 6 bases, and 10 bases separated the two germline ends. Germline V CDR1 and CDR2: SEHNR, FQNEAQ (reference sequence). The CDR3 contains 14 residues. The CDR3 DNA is TGTGCCAGCAGCTTAGAACGGACTACCAATGAGCAGTTCTTC. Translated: CASSLERTTNEQFF.

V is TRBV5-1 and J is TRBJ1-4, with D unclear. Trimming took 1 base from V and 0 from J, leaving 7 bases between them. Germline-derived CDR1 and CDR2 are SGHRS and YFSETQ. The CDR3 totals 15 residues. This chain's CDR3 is CASSLSLTTNEKLFF. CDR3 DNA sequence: TGCGCCAGCAGCTTGTCGCTGACAACTAATGAAAAACTGTTTTTT.

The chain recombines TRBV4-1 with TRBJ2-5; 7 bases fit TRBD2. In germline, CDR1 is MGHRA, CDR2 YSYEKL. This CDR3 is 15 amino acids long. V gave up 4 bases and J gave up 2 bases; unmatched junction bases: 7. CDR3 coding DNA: TGCGCCAGCAGCCCCCAGCGGGGAACTCAAGAGACCCAGTACTTC. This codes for CASSPQRGTQETQYF.

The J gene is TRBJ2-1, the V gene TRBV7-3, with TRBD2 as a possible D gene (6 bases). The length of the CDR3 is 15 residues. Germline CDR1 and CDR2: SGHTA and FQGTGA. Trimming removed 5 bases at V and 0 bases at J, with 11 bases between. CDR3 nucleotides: TGTGCCAGCAGCCCTAGCGTTAGCTCCTACAATGAGCAGTTCTTC. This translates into CASSPSVSSYNEQFF.

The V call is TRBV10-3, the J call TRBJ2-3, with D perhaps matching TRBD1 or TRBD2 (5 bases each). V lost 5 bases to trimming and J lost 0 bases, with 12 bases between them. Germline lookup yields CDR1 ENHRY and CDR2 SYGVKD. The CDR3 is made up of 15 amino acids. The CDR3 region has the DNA TGTGCCATCAGTCGGGACGTTGACAGCACAGATACGCAGTATTTT. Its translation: CAISRDVDSTDTQYF.

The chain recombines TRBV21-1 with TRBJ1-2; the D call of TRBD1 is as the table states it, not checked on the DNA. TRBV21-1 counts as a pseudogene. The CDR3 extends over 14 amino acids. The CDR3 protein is CASSKNRQGNGYTF. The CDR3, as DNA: TGTGCCAGCAGCAAAAATAGGCAGGGGAATGGCTACACCTTC.

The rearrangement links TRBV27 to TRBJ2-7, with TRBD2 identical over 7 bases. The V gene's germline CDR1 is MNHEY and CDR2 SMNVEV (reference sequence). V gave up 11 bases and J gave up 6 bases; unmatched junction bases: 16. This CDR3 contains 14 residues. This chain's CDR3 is CAGPLAVPRLEQYF. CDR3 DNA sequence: TGTGCCGGCCCCCTAGCGGTCCCCCGCCTCGAGCAGTACTTC.

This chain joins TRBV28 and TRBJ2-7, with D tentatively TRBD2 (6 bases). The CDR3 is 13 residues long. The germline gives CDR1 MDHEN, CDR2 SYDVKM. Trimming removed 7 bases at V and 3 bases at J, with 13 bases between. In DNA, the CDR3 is TGTGCCAGCACCCCAAACGGGGGCTACGAGCAGTACTTC. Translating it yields CASTPNGGYEQYF. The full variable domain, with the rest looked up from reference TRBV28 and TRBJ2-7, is DVKVTQSSRYLVKRTGEKVFLECVQDMDHENMFWYRQDPGLGLRLIYFSYDVKMKEKGDIPEGYSVSREKKERFSLILESASTNQTSMYLCASTPNGGYEQYFGPGTRLTVT.

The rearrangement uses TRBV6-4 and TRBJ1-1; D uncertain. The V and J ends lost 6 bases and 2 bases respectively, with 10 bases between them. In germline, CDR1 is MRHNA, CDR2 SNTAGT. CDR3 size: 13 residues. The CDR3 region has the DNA TGTGCCAGCAGCGTCCGGGAAAACACTGAAGCTTTCTTT. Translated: CASSVRENTEAFF.

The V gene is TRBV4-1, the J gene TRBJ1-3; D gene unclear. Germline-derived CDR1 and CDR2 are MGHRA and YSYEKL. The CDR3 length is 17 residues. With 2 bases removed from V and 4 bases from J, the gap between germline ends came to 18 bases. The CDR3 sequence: CASSQQTYSHGGNTIYF. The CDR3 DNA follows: TGCGCCAGCAGCCAACAAACCTATTCCCACGGAGGAAACACCATATATTTT.

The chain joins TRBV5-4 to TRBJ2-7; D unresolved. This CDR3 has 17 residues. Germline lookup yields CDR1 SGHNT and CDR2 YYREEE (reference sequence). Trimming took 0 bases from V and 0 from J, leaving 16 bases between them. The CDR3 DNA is TGTGCCAGCAGCTTGGGCCGGGCTCCCCCACGCTCCTACGAGCAGTACTTC. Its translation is CASSLGRAPPRSYEQYF.

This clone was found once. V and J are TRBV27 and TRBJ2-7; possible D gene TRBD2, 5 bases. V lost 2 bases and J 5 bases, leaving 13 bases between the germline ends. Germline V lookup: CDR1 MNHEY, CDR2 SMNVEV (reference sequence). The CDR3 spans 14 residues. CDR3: CASSLTPTGNEQYF. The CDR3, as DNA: TGTGCCAGCAGTTTAACCCCAACGGGGAACGAGCAGTACTTC.